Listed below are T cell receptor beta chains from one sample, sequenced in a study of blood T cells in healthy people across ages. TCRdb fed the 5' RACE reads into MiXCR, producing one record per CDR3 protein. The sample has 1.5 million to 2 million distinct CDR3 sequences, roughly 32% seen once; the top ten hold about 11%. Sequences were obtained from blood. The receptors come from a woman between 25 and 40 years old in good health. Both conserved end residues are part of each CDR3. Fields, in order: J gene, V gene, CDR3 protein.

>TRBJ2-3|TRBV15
CATSSTIAGGFPDTQYF
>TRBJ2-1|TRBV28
CASSFWAGTSNEQFF
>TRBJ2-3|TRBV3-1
CASSQVDARTDTQYF
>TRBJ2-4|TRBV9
CASSDRAGNIQYF
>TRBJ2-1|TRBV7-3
CASSPNTGAGEQFF
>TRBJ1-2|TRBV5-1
CASSLQKPFDYGYTF
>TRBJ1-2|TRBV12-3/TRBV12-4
CASFGGTHYGYTF
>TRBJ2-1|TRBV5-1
CASSLEGRYYNEQFF
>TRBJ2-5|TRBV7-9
CASSIRFIRDEETQYF
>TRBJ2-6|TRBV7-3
CASSSDGGTGANVLTF
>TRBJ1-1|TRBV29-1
CSVGKLTEAFF
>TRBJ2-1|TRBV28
CASSTLTADSYNEQFF
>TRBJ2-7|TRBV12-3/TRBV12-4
CASSRGGQYEQYF
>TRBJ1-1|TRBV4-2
CASSPFRQDLMNTEAFF
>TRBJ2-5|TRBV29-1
CSATRDRYQETQYF
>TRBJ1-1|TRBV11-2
CASSLAFGAEAFF
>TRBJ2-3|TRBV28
CASSFRLYTDTQYF
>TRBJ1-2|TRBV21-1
CASSTPGQFSLYGYTF
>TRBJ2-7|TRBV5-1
CASSHPKINSYEQYF
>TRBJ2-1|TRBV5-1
CASSGRDRGRTSRSNNEQFF
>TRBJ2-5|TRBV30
CAWRSRDTVGETQYF
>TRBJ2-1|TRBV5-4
CASSLQGGHEQFF
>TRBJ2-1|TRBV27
CASSLTGSPPRFLNEQFF
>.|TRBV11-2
CASSATDRETSEQYF
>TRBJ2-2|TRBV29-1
CSVRSPAGGLTGELFF
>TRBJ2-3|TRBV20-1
CSARDNYPEYF
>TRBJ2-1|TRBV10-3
CAISSSGSNEQFF
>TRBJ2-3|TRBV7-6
CASSLVGGFTDTQYF
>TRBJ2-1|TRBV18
CASSPAGGGSGNEQFF
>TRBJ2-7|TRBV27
CASSPGTGGSLPNYEQYF
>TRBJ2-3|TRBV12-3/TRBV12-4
CASIMRGQGSTDTQYF
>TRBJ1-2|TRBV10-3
CAISPRPLGYTF
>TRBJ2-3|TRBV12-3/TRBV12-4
CASSSPRGRGGSTDTQYF
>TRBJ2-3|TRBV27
CASSFKGAPDTQYF
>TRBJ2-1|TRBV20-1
CSALGNYNEQFF
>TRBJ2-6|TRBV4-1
CASSQEAPAGANVLTF
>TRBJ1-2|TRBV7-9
CASSLALGPEGGYTF
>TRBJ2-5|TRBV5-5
CASSLGLAGLAGGAQYF
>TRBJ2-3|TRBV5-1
CASSLEAGILTTTDTQYF
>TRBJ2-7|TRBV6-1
CASSILKGVASYEQYF
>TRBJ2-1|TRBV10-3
CAISESTSGRPSYNEQFF
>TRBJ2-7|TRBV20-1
CSARDNRNEQYF
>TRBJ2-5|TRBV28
CASSSPGLAAHETQYF
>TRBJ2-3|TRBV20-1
CSAGGRLASSTDTQYF
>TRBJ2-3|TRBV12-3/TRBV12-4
CASVQRPRADSTDTQYF
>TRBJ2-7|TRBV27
CASSLGQRSEQYF
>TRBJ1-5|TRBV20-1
CSANDRDSASNQPQHF
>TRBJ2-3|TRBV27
CASTGGNTDTQYF
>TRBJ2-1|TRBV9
CASSAGSASSYNEQFF
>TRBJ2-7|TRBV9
CASSVDPGLTYEQYF